The 30 T cell receptor beta chains below all came from one sample that was sequenced in a study of Ad26.COV2.S vaccination and SARS-CoV-2 variants. The sample's treatment: 15 to 20 received Ad26.COV2.S at low or high dose, single or two shots; 5 received placebo; per-sample allocation not given. Collection of samples fell on day 63 after the first vaccine or placebo injection. Assay: immunoSEQ multiplex PCR; the TCRdb copy retains only in-frame clones and omits some. The sample has about 460,000 clones, 80% to 90% seen once; the top ten hold around 1.6%. The starting material was peripheral blood, obtained in a trial of Ad26.COV2.S vaccine versus placebo. Source of these receptors: a person aged 18 to 65 who received the Ad26.COV2.S COVID-19 vaccine or a placebo.

This chain uses TRBV6-1 with TRBJ1-2; D unresolved. The CDR3 sequence is 14 residues long. V was cut by 1 base and J by 3 bases, with 9 bases left in between. The V gene's germline CDR1 is MNHNS and CDR2 SASEGT. The DNA for the CDR3 is TGTGCCAGCAGTGAAGTCTTCACCTACTATGGCTACACCTTC. Residues: CASSEVFTYYGYTF.

The V call is TRBV6-1, the J call TRBJ1-1, with D possibly TRBD1 on 5 matching bases. Trimming removed 2 bases at V and 7 bases at J, with 14 bases between. In germline, CDR1 is MNHNS, CDR2 SASEGT. CDR3 length: 14 amino acids. The CDR3: CASSEMGRAVEAFF. The CDR3 DNA follows: TGTGCCAGCAGTGAAATGGGGCGCGCCGTTGAAGCTTTCTTT.

This clone was seen a handful of times. The CDR3 protein is CASSPPPGQGQPQHF. CDR3 DNA sequence: TGTGCCAGTAGTCCTCCGCCGGGACAGGGGCAGCCCCAGCATTTT. The J gene is TRBJ1-5, the V gene TRBV19, with 10 bases aligning to TRBD1. V shed 5 bases, J shed 7 bases, and the junction held 8 bases outside the gene matches. This CDR3 comprises 15 residues. Germline assignment: CDR1 LNHDA and CDR2 SQIVND (reference sequence). Filled out from reference TRBV19 and TRBJ1-5, the complete variable domain reads DGGITQSPKYLFRKEGQNVTLSCEQNLNHDAMYWYRQDPGQGLRLIYYSQIVNDFQKGDIAEGYSVSREKKESFPLTVTSAQKNPTAFYLCASSPPPGQGQPQHFGDGTRLSIL.

The sample holds one count of this clone. This chain links TRBV7-3 with TRBJ1-1; a possible D gene is TRBD1 (5 bases). Germline-derived CDR1 and CDR2 are SGHTA and FQGTGA. Trimming stripped 0 bases from V and 1 base from J, with 9 bases between. The CDR3 is made up of 15 amino acids. The CDR3 is CASSLTGGENTEAFF. The CDR3 nucleotides are TGTGCCAGCAGCTTAACGGGGGGAGAGAACACTGAAGCTTTCTTT.

This chain connects TRBV19 to TRBJ1-1; 9 positions match TRBD1. CDR3 length: 13 amino acids. Trimming at V came to 7 bases and at J to 4 bases, leaving 4 bases not matched to a gene. The V gene's germline CDR1 is LNHDA and CDR2 SQIVND (reference sequence). Here the CDR3 reads CASKQGARTEAFF. DNA for the CDR3: TGTGCCAGTAAACAGGGGGCACGCACTGAAGCTTTCTTT.

The chain joins TRBV11-1 to TRBJ1-2; D uncertain. CDR1 and CDR2 (germline): SGHAT, FQDESV (reference sequence). V was cut by 0 bases and J by 2 bases, with 7 bases left in between. This CDR3 is 14 amino acids long. The CDR3 bases are TGTGCCAGCAGCTTAGCGGCAGAAAACTATGGCTACACCTTC. Its protein is CASSLAAENYGYTF.

This chain connects TRBV11-2 to TRBJ2-1, with a possible D match to TRBD1 (6 bases). The germline CDR1 and CDR2 sequences are SGHAT and FQNNGV. The length of the CDR3 is 14 residues. V lost 3 bases and J lost 2, with 8 bases in between. Here the CDR3 reads CASSFGTTYNEQFF. DNA for the CDR3: TGTGCCAGCAGCTTCGGGACAACCTACAATGAGCAGTTCTTC.

The V gene is TRBV4-1, the J gene TRBJ2-1; unclear D gene. The CDR3 covers 14 residues. V lost 5 bases to trimming and J lost 3 bases, with 11 bases between them. Germline V gene data show CDR1 as MGHRA and CDR2 as YSYEKL. CDR3 loop: CASSSYRVYNEQFF. CDR3 bases: TGCGCCAGCAGCTCCTACCGGGTCTACAATGAGCAGTTCTTC.

The chain recombines TRBV19 with TRBJ2-1, with TRBD1 as a possible D gene (6 bases). CDR3 length: 13 residues. CDR1 and CDR2 from the germline V gene are LNHDA and SQIVND (reference sequence). V lost 3 bases and J 7 bases, leaving 10 bases between the germline ends. The chain's CDR3 is CASSIPTGNEQFF. CDR3 DNA: TGTGCCAGTAGTATCCCCACAGGGAATGAGCAGTTCTTC.

This clone has just one count. This chain connects TRBV2 to TRBJ1-2; TRBD1 agrees at 7 bases. The CDR3 is made up of 15 amino acids. V shed 4 bases, J shed 7 bases, and the junction held 12 bases outside the gene matches. Germline V gives CDR1 SNHLY, CDR2 FYNNEI. The CDR3, as DNA: TGTGCCAGCAGTGGGCGTTTGGGAGGGGGCGGTGGCTACACCTTC. Its protein is CASSGRLGGGGGYTF.

This chain uses TRBV7-6 with TRBJ2-7; 12 bases map to TRBD2. Looked up from germline, CDR1 is SGHVS and CDR2 is FNYEAQ. This CDR3 region has 14 residues. Trimming removed 5 bases from V and 2 bases from J; junction bases left unmatched: 1. CDR3 in amino acids: CASSPSGGAYEQYF. The CDR3 nucleotides are TGTGCCAGCAGCCCTAGCGGGGGGGCCTACGAGCAGTACTTC.

This chain connects TRBV29-1 to TRBJ2-7, with unresolved D. The CDR3 totals 13 residues. V was cut by 3 bases and J by 2 bases, with 11 bases left in between. Germline CDR1 is SQVTM and CDR2 is ANQGSEA. CDR3: CSVEGNSAYEQYF. CDR3 bases: TGCAGCGTTGAGGGCAATTCAGCCTACGAGCAGTACTTC.

The chain couples TRBV4-3 to TRBJ2-7, with TRBD2 matching 8 bases. Germline CDR1 reads LGHNA; CDR2 reads YSLEER. The V and J ends lost 0 bases and 4 bases, in that order; junction bases with no gene match: 8. CDR3 size: 16 residues. The CDR3 reads CASSQDGPGGPYEQYF. The DNA for the CDR3 is TGCGCCAGCAGCCAAGATGGACCGGGGGGGCCTTACGAGCAGTACTTC.

The V gene is TRBV27, the J gene TRBJ2-7; D is unclear. This CDR3 is built from 13 residues. The V end was cut by 5 bases, the J end by 5 bases, with 13 bases between. The germline V gene has CDR1 MNHEY and CDR2 SMNVEV (reference sequence). DNA for the CDR3: TGTGCCAGCAGTCGGGCCCGCGCCCACGAGCAGTACTTC. This encodes CASSRARAHEQYF.

This sequence joins TRBV6-5 and TRBJ2-4; D uncertain. Germline V gene data show CDR1 as MNHEY and CDR2 as SVGAGI. This CDR3 spans 16 amino acids. V lost 0 bases to trimming and J lost 0 bases, with 9 bases between them. CDR3 DNA sequence: TGTGCCAGCAGTTACTCGGCTGCTATAGCCAAAAACATTCAGTACTTC. It specifies CASSYSAAIAKNIQYF.

The chain links TRBV27 to TRBJ2-1; D is possibly TRBD1 (5 bases). Trimming shortened V by 6 bases and J by 4 bases, and 7 bases separated the two germline ends. CDR1 is MNHEY and CDR2 is SMNVEV in the germline V gene (reference sequence). The CDR3 length is 12 residues. Written as DNA, the CDR3 is TGTGCCAGCAGCTCAGGGTACAATGAGCAGTTCTTC. This codes for CASSSGYNEQFF.

V is TRBV6-5 and J is TRBJ2-7; 9 bases match TRBD1. J gave up 0 bases and V 4 bases, and 4 bases lay outside the gene matches. The CDR3 totals 15 residues. Looked up from germline, CDR1 is MNHEY and CDR2 is SVGAGI. The CDR3 region has the DNA TGTGCCAGCAGTTCCGGACAGGGGTCCTCCTACGAGCAGTACTTC. Encoded protein: CASSSGQGSSYEQYF.

The CDR3 region has the DNA TGTGCCAGCAGCCGGGGATTTTACGAGCAGTACTTC. This gives the protein CASSRGFYEQYF. The V and J genes are TRBV7-9 and TRBJ2-7; tentatively, D is TRBD2 (5 bases). Trimming pared 5 bases from V and 4 bases from J, leaving 9 bases between. CDR3 size: 12 residues. Germline assignment: CDR1 SEHNR and CDR2 FQNEAQ (reference sequence).

The chain recombines TRBV6-2 or TRBV6-3 with TRBJ1-2; D gene uncertain. Trimming removed 5 bases from V and 8 bases from J, with 12 bases in between. Germline-derived CDR1 and CDR2 are MNHEY and SVGEGT. CDR3 length: 12 residues. The DNA of the CDR3 is TGTGCCAGCAGTCCCCAGAGGGAGGGCTACACCTTC. It yields the protein CASSPQREGYTF.

The chain has TRBV27 and TRBJ1-2; 12 nucleotides line up with TRBD1. Germline CDR1 reads MNHEY; CDR2 reads SMNVEV (reference sequence). Unmatched junction bases numbered 5, after V lost 5 bases and J lost 7 bases. This CDR3 contains 14 residues. CDR3 amino acids: CASSPGTGGSGYTF. CDR3 nucleotides: TGTGCCAGCAGTCCCGGGACAGGGGGCTCTGGCTACACCTTC.

The genes are TRBV7-4 and TRBJ1-1; TRBD1 agrees at 7 bases. Germline trimming cut 4 bases from V and 6 bases from J; bases unmatched to any gene: 11. The length of the CDR3 is 15 residues. CDR1 and CDR2 from the germline V gene are SGHVT and SQSDAQ. The CDR3, as DNA: TGTGCCAGCAGCTCGGAACAGGGGAGCGGGGCTGAAGCTTTCTTT. Translated, it gives CASSSEQGSGAEAFF.

The rearrangement links TRBV29-1 to TRBJ2-3, with 11 bases lining up with TRBD2. This CDR3 is 15 amino acids long. The germline V gene has CDR1 SQVTM and CDR2 ANQGSEA. V trimming: 7 bases; J trimming: 2 bases; junction bases outside the gene matches: 8. The CDR3 DNA reads TGCAGCGGGGGTGGACTAGCGGGCCTCACAGATACGCAGTATTTT. Its protein is CSGGGLAGLTDTQYF.

This clone was found once. This rearrangement joins TRBV6-5 to TRBJ1-5; D is unresolved. Trimming removed 6 bases at V and 3 bases at J, with 12 bases between. This CDR3 is 14 amino acids long. The germline V gene encodes CDR1 MNHEY and CDR2 SVGAGI. CDR3 protein: CASSLDTYNQPQHF. For the CDR3, the DNA is TGTGCCAGCAGCCTCGACACCTACAATCAGCCCCAGCATTTT.

The CDR3 loop is CASSLEGTWSDANVLTF. The CDR3 nucleotides are TGTGCCAGCAGTTTAGAGGGGACCTGGTCTGATGCCAACGTCCTGACTTTC. V gene TRBV27 combines with J gene TRBJ2-6; D is perhaps TRBD1 or TRBD2 (5 bases each). With 2 bases removed from V and 7 bases from J, the gap between germline ends came to 18 bases. The CDR3 spans 17 residues. CDR1 is MNHEY, CDR2 SMNVEV, per germline (reference sequence).

The V and J genes are TRBV5-1 and TRBJ2-2, with 13 bases lining up with TRBD2. This CDR3 is 15 amino acids long. V gave up 5 bases and J gave up 6 bases; unmatched junction bases: 4. The germline gives CDR1 SGHRS, CDR2 YFSETQ. In DNA, the CDR3 is TGCGCCAGCAGTGAAGGGACTAGCGGGGCCGGGGAGCTGTTTTTT. Translation gives CASSEGTSGAGELFF. Full variable domain (rest looked up from reference TRBV5-1 and TRBJ2-2): KAGVTQTPRYLIKTRGQQVTLSCSPISGHRSVSWYQQTPGQGLQFLFEYFSETQRNKGNFPGRFSGRQFSNSRSEMNVSTLELGDSALYLCASSEGTSGAGELFFGEGSRLTVL.

V and J are TRBV19 and TRBJ1-5; the D gene is possibly TRBD1 (5 bases). Trimming stripped 4 bases from V and 0 bases from J, with 10 bases between. CDR1 is LNHDA, CDR2 SQIVND, per germline (reference sequence). CDR3 length equals 15 residues. The CDR3 loop is CASSRVDSSNQPQHF. The CDR3 DNA is TGTGCCAGTAGTAGGGTCGACAGTAGCAATCAGCCCCAGCATTTT.

The CDR3 spells CASSRDYGTGRGLYNSPLHF. In DNA, the CDR3 is TGTGCCAGCAGCCGAGATTATGGGACAGGCCGAGGTCTCTATAATTCACCCCTCCACTTT. The chain links TRBV11-3 to TRBJ1-6, with 8 bases matching TRBD1. Per germline, CDR1 SGHNT and CDR2 YENEEA. The CDR3 has 20 amino acids. V trimming: 5 bases; J trimming: 3 bases; junction bases outside the gene matches: 18.

The genes are TRBV29-1 and TRBJ1-2, with unresolved D. Germline lookup yields CDR1 SQVTM and CDR2 ANQGSEA. The ends were cut back, 0 bases at V and 3 bases at J, with 8 bases in the middle. This CDR3 contains 13 residues. The CDR3 loop reads CSVEDGQHYGYTF. As DNA, the CDR3 is TGCAGCGTTGAAGATGGGCAGCACTATGGCTACACCTTC. Filled out from reference TRBV29-1 and TRBJ1-2, the complete variable domain reads SAVISQKPSRDICQRGTSLTIQCQVDSQVTMMFWYRQQPGQSLTLIATANQGSEATYESGFVIDKFPISRPNLTFSTLTVSNMSPEDSSIYLCSVEDGQHYGYTFGSGTRLTVV.

Comment on this clone: A read error may produce the germline difference seen at one junction end. CDR3: CSFDVIGSSNYGYTF. For the CDR3, the DNA is TGCAGCTTTGATGTCATTGGGAGTTCTAACTATGGCTACACCTTC. This chain uses TRBV29-1 with TRBJ1-2; D not resolved. This CDR3 region has 15 residues. Germline CDR1 reads SQVTM; CDR2 reads ANQGSEA.

The CDR3 DNA follows: TGCGCCAGCAGCCAAGAATCAATGCACGATATAGCAACCGGGGAGCTGTTTTTT. Translation gives CASSQESMHDIATGELFF. This chain uses TRBV4-3 with TRBJ2-2; no reliable D call. This CDR3 contains 18 residues. The germline V gene encodes CDR1 LGHNA and CDR2 YSLEER. The V gene lost 0 bases and the J gene lost 5 bases, with 19 bases spanning the gap.